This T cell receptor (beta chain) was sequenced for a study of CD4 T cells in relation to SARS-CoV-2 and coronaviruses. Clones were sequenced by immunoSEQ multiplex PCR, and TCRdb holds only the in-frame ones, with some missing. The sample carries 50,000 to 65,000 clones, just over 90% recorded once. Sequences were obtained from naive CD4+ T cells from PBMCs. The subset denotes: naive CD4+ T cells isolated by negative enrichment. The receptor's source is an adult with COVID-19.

The CDR3 spells CASSLSARADQPQHF. DNA of the CDR3: TGTGCCAGCAGCTTATCGGCCAGGGCCGATCAGCCCCAGCATTTT. The chain employs TRBV7-6 and TRBJ1-5, with D maybe TRBD1 (5 bases). The CDR3 extends over 15 amino acids. Trimming cost V 2 bases and J 5 bases, with 13 bases left between them. Germline CDR1 is SGHVS and CDR2 is FNYEAQ. Together with reference TRBV7-6 and TRBJ1-5, the CDR3 gives the full variable domain: GAGVSQSPRYKVTKRGQDVALRCDPISGHVSLYWYRQALGQGPEFLTYFNYEAQQDKSGLPNDRFSAERPEGSISTLTIQRTEQRDSAMYRCASSLSARADQPQHFGDGTRLSIL.